This T cell receptor (beta chain) was recorded in a study of Ad26.COV2.S vaccination and SARS-CoV-2 variants. TCRdb keeps only in-frame clones here, not all; method: immunoSEQ multiplex PCR. The sample includes approximately 350,000 clones, 87% of them seen just once. Deletions cut 8 bases from V and 3 bases from J, with 16 bases between. The CDR3 runs to 15 residues. The germline gives CDR1 MNHNS, CDR2 SASEGT. The treatment was: some 19 received Ad26.COV2.S at low or high dose, single or two shots; about 5 received placebo; per-sample allocation not given. Samples were taken on day 63 after the first vaccine or placebo injection.

Sample: peripheral blood, taken in a trial of Ad26.COV2.S vaccine versus placebo. V usage is TRBV6-1 and J usage is TRBJ2-2; D ambiguous. The receptor's source is a person between 18 and 59 years old who received the Ad26.COV2.S COVID-19 vaccine or a placebo. CDR3 bases: TGTGCCAGCTATCAGTTCCGCGCCGACACCGGGGAGCTGTTTTTT. It translates to CASYQFRADTGELFF.